One T cell receptor beta chain is described in this entry. This sample was included in a study of shared clonotypes between healthy human individuals. Every donor, a Caucasian adult, lived in Nashville, Tennessee. Several immunoSEQ 96-well plates shared each subset's DNA, each plate a replicate. The protocol was immunoSEQ multiplex PCR, while the TCRdb copy is restricted to in-frame clones and leaves out a portion. The sample lists roughly 2,500,000 clones; approximately 93% were seen once. Losses at the gene ends were 4 bases for V and 7 bases for J; bases not matched to a gene: 8. Germline values: CDR1 SGHRS, CDR2 YFSETQ. The CDR3 spans 14 residues.

The TCR comes from a young man in good health. Some clones in this sample may be carry-over from other donors' samples. This chain links TRBV5-1 with TRBJ1-5; 7 positions agree with TRBD1. Material for sequencing was naive CD4+ T cells from PBMCs. Subset meaning: CD45RA+ positively selected. The CDR3 reads CASSTRQGEQPQHF. The DNA for the CDR3 is TGCGCCAGCAGCACTAGACAGGGTGAACAGCCCCAGCATTTT. The full variable domain, rest sourced from reference TRBV5-1 and TRBJ1-5, is KAGVTQTPRYLIKTRGQQVTLSCSPISGHRSVSWYQQTPGQGLQFLFEYFSETQRNKGNFPGRFSGRQFSNSRSEMNVSTLELGDSALYLCASSTRQGEQPQHFGDGTRLSIL.